This is a list of T cell receptor beta chains from one sample in a study of blood T cell repertoires in COVID-19. The assay was immunoSEQ multiplex PCR, and TCRdb's table has in-frame clones only and misses some. Among more than 65,000 clones, about four fifths were seen once, and the ten largest hold roughly a fifth. Specimen: peripheral blood. These TCRs come from a woman at least 80 years old with active or convalescent COVID-19. Both conserved end residues are part of each CDR3. The D gene is left open where the match is weak. Clone sizes are given selectively: once, few, many, or a class where the clone is expanded.

V	size	J	length	D	DNA	CDR3
TRBV7-7	once	TRBJ2-5	16	TRBD2	TGTGCTAGCAGTTATGGGACTAGCGGGGCTCAAGAGACCCAGTACTTC	CASSYGTSGAQETQYF
TRBV5-1	NA	TRBJ1-1	14	NA	TGCGCCAGCCGTCGGGGGAACTTGGACACTGAAGCTTTCTTT	CASRRGNLDTEAFF
TRBV29-1	NA	TRBJ1-1	13	NA	TGCAGCGCCTCGGGACTGCCGAACACTGAAGCTTTCTTT	CSASGLPNTEAFF
TRBV5-1	NA	TRBJ2-3	15	NA	TGCGCCAGCAGCTTGTGGTGGGGGCCGGGAGATACGCAGTATTTT	CASSLWWGPGDTQYF
TRBV5-1	few	TRBJ1-6	13	TRBD1	TGCGCCAGCGCGGGACAGGATAATTCACCCCTCCACTTT	CASAGQDNSPLHF
TRBV5-1	NA	TRBJ2-1	19	NA	TGCGCCAGCAGCTCCTACAAGAACCCTAGACTAGAATCCTACAATGAGCAGTTCTTC	CASSSYKNPRLESYNEQFF
TRBV6-2/TRBV6-3	NA	TRBJ2-1	12	NA	TGTGCCAGCAGCAACGGGTACAATAAGCAGTTCTTC	CASSNGYNKQFF
TRBV21-1	NA	TRBJ2-1	17	NA	TGTGCCAGCAGCAAAGAACTCGACTCCCTCTCCTACAATGAGCAGTTCTTC	CASSKELDSLSYNEQFF
TRBV6-4	many	TRBJ2-2	14	TRBD1	TGTGCCAGCAGTGAACAGGGGGACACCGGGGAGCTGTTTTTT	CASSEQGDTGELFF
TRBV5-1	NA	TRBJ2-5	12	NA	TGCGCCAGCAGCGCGGTACAAGAGACCCAGTACTTC	CASSAVQETQYF
TRBV5-1	NA	TRBJ1-2	15	TRBD1	TGCGCCAGCAGCTTGGCCCCGACAGGGGACTATGGCTACACCTTC	CASSLAPTGDYGYTF
TRBV18	NA	TRBJ1-1	14	NA	TGTGCCAGCCGGGGGGCAGGGGCGAACACTGAAGCTTTCTTT	CASRGAGANTEAFF
TRBV5-4	NA	TRBJ2-5	14	NA	TGTGCCAGCAGCTTAAGGGACACCAAAGAGACCCAGTACTTC	CASSLRDTKETQYF